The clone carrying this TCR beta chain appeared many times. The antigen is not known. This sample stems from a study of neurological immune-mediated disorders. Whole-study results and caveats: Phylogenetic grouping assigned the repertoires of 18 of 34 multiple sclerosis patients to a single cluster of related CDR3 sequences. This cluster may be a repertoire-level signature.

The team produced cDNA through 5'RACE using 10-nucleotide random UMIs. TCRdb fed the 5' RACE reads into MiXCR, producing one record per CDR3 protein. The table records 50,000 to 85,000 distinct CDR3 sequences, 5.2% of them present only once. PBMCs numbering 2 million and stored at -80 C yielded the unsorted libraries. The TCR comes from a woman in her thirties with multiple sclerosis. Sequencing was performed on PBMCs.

The CDR3 DNA reads TGCAGTGCTAGTTCTTCCCAACTCGGGTTCTTC. Its protein is CSASSSQLGFF. This rearrangement joins TRBV20-1 to TRBJ2-1; no clear D. Trimming removed 3 bases at V and 15 bases at J, with 15 bases between. Germline V gives CDR1 DFQATT, CDR2 SNEGSKA (reference sequence). The CDR3 length is 11 residues.